This TCR beta chain was found in a study of spatial heterogeneity in lung cancer. Study-wide results and caveats: Counts for ubiquitous and regional expanded TCRs went along with ubiquitous and regional nonsynonymous mutations, respectively. Tumoral mutation counts were tracked by counts of expanded intratumoral alpha and beta TCRs. Coverage of tumor T cells was estimated at roughly 7% for alpha chains and roughly 13% for beta chains.

A single record per CDR3 protein comes from TCRdb applying MiXCR to the 5' RACE reads. The table includes roughly 10,000 distinct CDR3 sequences, approximately 12% detected once. The length of the CDR3 is 16 residues. Germline V gene sequence: CDR1 KGHSH, CDR2 LQKENI. Trimming took off 2 bases at V and 1 base at J, with 14 bases between the two ends. As for time point: sample taken at primary tumor resection. Samples were donated by 72 untreated early-stage non-small cell lung cancer patients. In each case, whole RNA from tumor, nontumor lung or frozen PBMC was sequenced unsorted. This clonotype is deemed medium-sized. No antigen is known for it. This beta chain was picked up by a library intended for alpha chains and is off target, so its count carries little meaning.

The V and J genes are TRBV18 and TRBJ1-1; TRBD1 might be the D (6 bases). The TCR was taken from a male donor with early-stage non-small cell lung cancer. Specimen: lung tumor tissue, collected at surgery. Here the CDR3 DNA reads TGTGCCAGCTCACCAAATACAGGGATTTGGAACACTGAAGCTTTCTTT. It is translated as CASSPNTGIWNTEAFF.